A selection of T cell receptor beta chains follows, all from one sample in a study of T cells after yellow fever vaccination. In TCRdb, the 5' RACE reads were re-called with MiXCR into one record per CDR3 protein. Here the sample spans about 99,000 distinct CDR3 sequences, approximately 5.5% being singletons. Material: CD8+ T cells sorted from PBMCs, obtained 10 days after the yellow fever booster vaccination. The source of these receptors is a man between 18 and 35 years old who received the YFV17D yellow fever vaccine. CDR3s include the opening cysteine and the closing phenylalanine or tryptophan. The order of the fields is J gene, CDR3 length, V gene, D gene, clone size, CDR3 DNA, CDR3 protein. The D gene is left open where the match is weak. Clone sizes are given selectively: once, few, many, or a class where the clone is expanded.

TRBJ1-1,12,TRBV10-3,NA,NA,TGTGCCATCAGTCCGTTGGGGACTGAAGCTTTCTTT,CAISPLGTEAFF
TRBJ1-6,15,TRBV6-5,NA,few,TGTGCCAGCGGGGGGTCTGTAATGGGTAATTCACCCCTCCACTTT,CASGGSVMGNSPLHF
TRBJ1-2,13,TRBV29-1,TRBD1,NA,TGCAGCGTTGTAGGGGGCGCGAGCTATGGCTACACCTTC,CSVVGGASYGYTF
TRBJ2-1,13,TRBV6-2/TRBV6-3,NA,many,TGTGCCAGCAGTTCCGGACCGGGCAATGAGCAGTTCTTC,CASSSGPGNEQFF
TRBJ1-6,15,TRBV27,NA,few,TGTGCCAGCAGTTTAGGGGACCTGTCCCATTCACCCCTCCACTTT,CASSLGDLSHSPLHF
TRBJ1-1,15,TRBV5-1,TRBD1,NA,TGCGCCAGCAGCTTGCTCGGGACAGGGCCCACTGAAGCTTTCTTT,CASSLLGTGPTEAFF
TRBJ1-5,16,TRBV4-1,TRBD1,few,TGCGCCAGCAGCCTTAGGACAGGGGGCGCGGTTCAGCCCCAGCATTTT,CASSLRTGGAVQPQHF
TRBJ1-6,12,TRBV7-9,TRBD1,few,TGTGCCAGCAGCCCAGGGGGGGGGCCCCTCCACTTT,CASSPGGGPLHF
TRBJ2-1,17,TRBV7-8,TRBD2,NA,TGTGCCAGCAGCTTCACAGTTAGCGGGGGGGTTGGGAATGAGCAGTTCTTC,CASSFTVSGGVGNEQFF
TRBJ2-1,17,TRBV27,TRBD2,few,TGTGCCAGCAGTCCCGTGTGGACTAGCGGGGGGCACAATGAGCAGTTCTTC,CASSPVWTSGGHNEQFF
TRBJ1-1,12,TRBV12-3/TRBV12-4,TRBD1,NA,TGTGCCAGCAGTACCAACAGGGGTGGAGCTTTCTTT,CASSTNRGGAFF
TRBJ2-5,15,TRBV21-1,NA,NA,TGTGCCAGCAGCAAAGCGCCTAAGGCCGTCAAGCCCCAGTACTTC,CASSKAPKAVKPQYF
TRBJ2-7,11,TRBV6-2/TRBV6-3,NA,few,TGTGCCAGCTCAGCAGGGAGCGAGCAGTACTTC,CASSAGSEQYF
TRBJ2-2,15,TRBV24-1,TRBD1,NA,TGTGCCACCAGGTCCGGGACAGGGTCCCCCGGGGAGCTGTTTTTT,CATRSGTGSPGELFF
TRBJ2-1,19,TRBV11-2,TRBD2,many,TGTGCCAGCAGCTTAGTCTTCGGGGAAGCGGGGGGCGGTCCCCATGAGCAGTTCTTC,CASSLVFGEAGGGPHEQFF
TRBJ1-1,15,TRBV6-2/TRBV6-3,TRBD1,NA,TGTGCCAGCAGTTACTTTCAGGGGGCCGGGGCTGAAGCTTTCTTT,CASSYFQGAGAEAFF
TRBJ2-1,14,TRBV5-6,NA,NA,TGTGCCAGCAGCTGGGGACCAGAGGGCAATGAGCAGTTCTTC,CASSWGPEGNEQFF
TRBJ2-5,12,TRBV6-5,NA,few,TGTGCCAGCAGTTACTCGGGGGAGACCCAGTACTTC,CASSYSGETQYF
TRBJ2-3,19,TRBV7-2,TRBD2,few,TGTGCCAGCAGCATGGTAACGGATCTAGCGGGGGGGAGCACAGATACGCAGTATTTT,CASSMVTDLAGGSTDTQYF
TRBJ2-2,15,TRBV4-3,NA,many,TGCGCCAGCAGCCCACGACCAGTACAGTCCGGGGAGCTGTTTTTT,CASSPRPVQSGELFF
TRBJ1-1,14,TRBV6-5,NA,few,TGTGCCAGCACCGTGGGGCCCCTGGGCACTGAAGCTTTCTTT,CASTVGPLGTEAFF
TRBJ2-1,14,TRBV5-1,TRBD1,many,TGCGCCAGCAGCTTGGGACAGGGGTTTAATGAGCAGTTCTTC,CASSLGQGFNEQFF